Listed here are 8 T cell receptor beta chains from one sample, sequenced in a study of OX40 agonist ivuxolimab in advanced cancers. The protocol was immunoSEQ multiplex PCR, while the TCRdb copy is restricted to in-frame clones and leaves out a portion. The sample has nearly 25,000 clones, around 79% seen once. Material: CD4+ or CD8+ T cells sorted from blood, obtained in a trial of the OX40 agonist ivuxolimab. All receptors come from an adult with an advanced solid tumor such as melanoma, head and neck, liver or kidney cancer.

This chain's CDR3 is CSVGRTNTEAFF. The CDR3 nucleotides read TGCAGCGTTGGACGGACTAACACTGAAGCTTTCTTT. This chain joins TRBV29-1 and TRBJ1-1; D ambiguous. This CDR3 has 12 residues. V was trimmed by 4 bases and J by 2 bases, leaving 8 bases between them. The germline V gene encodes CDR1 SQVTM and CDR2 ANQGSEA.

The rearrangement joins TRBV25-1 to TRBJ2-1; 12 bases map to TRBD2. V lost 8 bases to trimming and J lost 9 bases; unmatched junction nucleotides: 11. CDR1 MGHDK and CDR2 SYGVNS come from the germline V gene. The CDR3 is 15 residues long. The CDR3 loop is CASAPSGGGWGEQFF. The CDR3 coding sequence is TGTGCCAGCGCCCCTAGCGGGGGGGGTTGGGGTGAGCAGTTCTTC.

This chain connects TRBV7-2 to TRBJ2-2; no reliable D call. V was shortened by 1 base and J by 6 bases, with 12 bases between the two germline ends. The CDR3 sequence is 15 residues long. Germline V gene data show CDR1 as SGHTA and CDR2 as FQGNSA. CDR3 residues: CASSLGAGGAGELFF. The CDR3 region has the DNA TGTGCCAGCAGCTTAGGGGCAGGCGGAGCCGGGGAGCTGTTTTTT.

The rearrangement joins TRBV19 to TRBJ2-3; tentatively, D is TRBD1 or TRBD2 (5 bases each). Germline CDR1 LNHDA, CDR2 SQIVND (reference sequence). CDR3 length: 14 amino acids. Trimming shortened V by 6 bases and J by 4 bases, and 14 bases separated the two germline ends. This CDR3 is CASSRTLGADTQYF. Here the CDR3 DNA reads TGTGCCAGTAGCCGGACCCTGGGGGCAGATACGCAGTATTTT. Combining the CDR3 with reference TRBV19 and TRBJ2-3 gives the whole variable domain DGGITQSPKYLFRKEGQNVTLSCEQNLNHDAMYWYRQDPGQGLRLIYYSQIVNDFQKGDIAEGYSVSREKKESFPLTVTSAQKNPTAFYLCASSRTLGADTQYFGPGTRLTVL.

The rearrangement links TRBV30 to TRBJ2-2; D is undetermined. Per the germline V gene, CDR1 is GTSNPN and CDR2 is SVGIG (reference sequence). V lost 1 base and J 8 bases, leaving 8 bases between the germline ends. The CDR3 spans 12 residues. The CDR3 reads CAWSGGVGELFF. CDR3 in DNA: TGTGCCTGGAGTGGTGGGGTTGGGGAGCTGTTTTTT.

The count of this clone is one. V gene TRBV27 combines with J gene TRBJ2-7; tentative D call: TRBD1 (5 bases). Trimming removed 3 bases at V and 6 bases at J, with 12 bases between. CDR1 and CDR2 from the germline V gene are MNHEY and SMNVEV (reference sequence). The CDR3 is 13 amino acids. CDR3 coding DNA: TGTGCCAGCAGTTTCGACAGTATCCGCGAGCAGTACTTC. It yields the protein CASSFDSIREQYF.

This rearrangement joins TRBV9 to TRBJ2-2; D unresolved. V was clipped by 0 bases and J by 5 bases, with 5 bases between them. The CDR3 runs 13 residues. Germline loops: CDR1 SGDLS, CDR2 YYNGEE. The CDR3 DNA reads TGTGCCAGCAGCGTAGCCGTAACCGGGGAGCTGTTTTTT. Encoded protein: CASSVAVTGELFF.

The chain combines TRBV2 with TRBJ1-1; D is undetermined. CDR3 length: 14 amino acids. Germline assignment: CDR1 SNHLY and CDR2 FYNNEI. V was pared by 6 bases and J by 0 bases, with 11 bases between. CDR3 amino acids: CASRKVYLNTEAFF. The DNA of the CDR3 is TGTGCCAGCAGGAAAGTCTACTTGAACACTGAAGCTTTCTTT.